This T cell receptor (beta chain) was observed in a study of blood T cells in healthy people across ages (dated by TCRdb to 2014 to 2015). As for the study more broadly: In model experiments, roughly one uniquely barcoded TCR beta cDNA molecule per two T cells was captured by template switching. Using the same blood draw, the study looked at two additional independent replicas of 1 million unique cDNA reads for two donors, one aged 18 to 30 and the other aged 80 or older. Donors were grouped into four age groups: young (average 16 years), middle-aged (roughly 40), aged (about 59) and long-lived (around 82). Donors of different ages were randomly distributed across sequencing lanes to avoid experimental bias. Age-related changes in TCR beta repertoire diversity were measured in the study by deep sequencing normalized with unique cDNA molecular identifiers.

The donors were 40 or so Caucasian individuals from Russia, aged roughly 6 to 100 years, who were systemically healthy. Each donor gave ten milliliters of peripheral blood, collected into EDTA-treated Vacutainer tubes. PBMCs were isolated by Ficoll-Paque density-gradient centrifugation, with at least 6 million obtained per sample. Total RNA was extracted from PBMCs with Trizol reagent, with at least 5.5 micrograms obtained per sample. The percentages of naive CD45RAhigh/CD27high T cells were determined by flow cytometry on a PBMC aliquot from every donor. The investigation overall reported the following: Bulk unsorted PBMC profiling prevented conclusive comparison of naive and antigen-experienced compartments. Observed TCR beta diversity correlated strongly with the percentage of naive T cells measured by flow cytometry. Because the CMV infection status of the donors was unknown, age-related changes in expanded clonotypes may potentially have been confounded. As age increased, observed TCR beta diversity per million T cells dropped in a roughly linear way, and a significant reduction was already evident by age 40. Estimates of total diversity from one million sequenced T cells were regarded as lower bounds and underestimates. Compared with the aged group, the long-lived group had more naive CD4+ T cells, fewer expanded clones and increased TCR diversity, a pattern suggesting age selection.

For this clonotype: Its target antigen remains unknown. Base qualities are not at hand, and no much larger clone is one base apart.

Receptor amplification or capture employed 5' RACE. Sequencing relied on an Illumina HiSeq 2500. A second PCR of roughly 6 to 12 cycles was performed with a sample-barcoded 5' primer and a J-beta primer mix. Each TCR beta cDNA molecule received a unique molecular identifier from a template-switch 5' adaptor carrying 12 random nucleotides. At least 2.5 million CDR3-containing paired-end reads were obtained from each sample. All of the RNA was converted into first-strand cDNA using the Mint cDNA synthesis kit, with a TRBC-specific oligonucleotide serving as the primer. All cDNA was treated with uracil-DNA glycosylase and then went through a first 18-cycle PCR with the universal primers M1SS and BC2_uni_R. The authors' pipeline ran thus. For normalization, 1 million high-quality reads, each with a distinct molecular identifier, were randomly selected from each sample. Instead of being binned into consensus sequences, reads that shared molecular identifiers were thrown out. MiTCR, with a Q25 quality threshold and the strictest error-elimination algorithm, was used for CDR3 identification, clonotype clustering and error correction. A nonparametric unseen species model using Euler transformation provided a lower-bound estimate of total TCR beta diversity. Clones were called with MiXCR by TCRdb after fastp trimmed the public reads at Q25, and only in-frame beta chains were retained. Each record represents a unique CDR3 protein, reported with the most common genes and DNA among its rows. For this entry, the V and J calls and clone size follow TCRdb and not the study's own pipeline. For this sample the table gives about 1.4 million distinct CDR3 sequences, of which around 55% were detected only once. The ten largest clones add up to under 8.5% of the sample.

V gives up 6 bases and J gives up 6 bases, and the segment between their germline ends measures 15 bases. From the germline V gene, CDR1 is MDHEN and CDR2 is SYDVKM. Including cysteine and phenylalanine, the CDR3 has 14 amino acids. This entry keeps only the CDR3 DNA: 42 bases, framed from base 1. This receptor chain uses TRBV28 and TRBJ2-1; TRBD2 is possibly the D segment (5 matching bases). The clonotype comes from a man between 18 and 35 years old in good health. The sequencing input was blood. CDR3 sequence: CASRPGPGVNEQFF. The nucleotide sequence reads TGTGCCAGCAGGCCGGGCCCCGGGGTCAATGAGCAGTTCTTC. Here the CDR3 is joined to the reference TRBV28 and TRBJ2-1 genes, and the full variable domain is: DVKVTQSSRYLVKRTGEKVFLECVQDMDHENMFWYRQDPGLGLRLIYFSYDVKMKEKGDIPEGYSVSREKKERFSLILESASTNQTSMYLCASRPGPGVNEQFFGPGTRLTVL.